This T cell receptor (beta chain) derives from a study of blood T cell repertoires in COVID-19. The wider study: Acute and convalescent COVID-19 samples came from the United States, Italy and Spain.

Authors' analysis steps: Researchers report that nucleated cell counts were estimated from reference gene primer amplification. Libraries were prepared by immunoSEQ multiplex PCR; TCRdb keeps only in-frame clonotypes and omits some of them. V, J and clone size are those of that table, while D and trimming were read from the DNA. The sample lists about 77,000 clones, about 88% occurring once. The CDR3 is made up of 13 amino acids. Germline CDR1 and CDR2: MDHEN and SYDVKM. V was pared by 5 bases and J by 4 bases, with 11 bases between. The genes are TRBV28 and TRBJ1-2; TRBD1 might be the D (6 bases). This sequence was found in a woman older than 75 with active or convalescent COVID-19. The sequenced sample was peripheral blood. CDR3 protein: CASSPRTVYGYTF. The DNA of the CDR3 is TGTGCCAGCAGTCCACGGACAGTCTATGGCTACACCTTC.